These 32 T cell receptor beta chains share one sample of origin, sequenced in a study of blood T cell repertoires in COVID-19. Using immunoSEQ multiplex PCR, the repertoire was profiled, and TCRdb retains in-frame clones only, with some absent. Of 250,000 to 300,000 clones detected, under 95% appear once; the ten largest clones hold 2% to 2.5%. Source material: PBMCs or T cells enriched from blood (not recorded which). The source of these receptors is a woman between 35 and 50 years old with acute COVID-19.

This chain joins TRBV9 and TRBJ2-2, with D possibly being TRBD1 (5 bases). From germline, CDR1 is SGDLS and CDR2 YYNGEE. V shed 4 bases and J shed 9 bases, with 19 bases lying between them. The length of the CDR3 is 15 residues. CDR3 bases: TGTGCCAGCAGCTTCGACAGTGCCCCGACCCGGGAGCTGTTTTTT. Encoded protein: CASSFDSAPTRELFF. The full variable domain, completed using reference TRBV9 and TRBJ2-2, is DSGVTQTPKHLITATGQRVTLRCSPRSGDLSVYWYQQSLDQGLQFLIQYYNGEERAKGNILERFSAQQFPDLHSELNLSSLELGDSALYFCASSFDSAPTRELFFGEGSRLTVL.

The rearrangement uses TRBV9 and TRBJ1-2; 8 bases map to TRBD1. Trimming took 3 bases from V and 5 from J; bases not matched to a gene: 15. This CDR3 comprises 17 residues. Germline V lookup: CDR1 SGDLS, CDR2 YYNGEE. The CDR3 DNA reads as TGTGCCAGCAGCGAGGGCGGGACAGGTGGTGCCACGTATGGCTACACCTTC. Protein: CASSEGGTGGATYGYTF.

The chain combines TRBV30 with TRBJ2-1; 7 bases match TRBD2. Germline V lookup: CDR1 GTSNPN, CDR2 SVGIG (reference sequence). Trimming at V came to 0 bases and at J to 6 bases, leaving 8 bases not matched to a gene. CDR3 length: 15 residues. CDR3 sequence reads: CAWSVSRGERNEQFF. Written as DNA, the CDR3 is TGTGCCTGGAGTGTATCCCGGGGGGAGCGCAATGAGCAGTTCTTC. Drawing the rest from reference TRBV30 and TRBJ2-1, the complete variable domain is SQTIHQWPATLVQPVGSPLSLECTVEGTSNPNLYWYRQAAGRGLQLLFYSVGIGQISSEVPQNLSASRPQDRQFILSSKKLLLSDSGFYLCAWSVSRGERNEQFFGPGTRLTVL.

The CDR3 nucleotides read TGTGCCAGCAGCTTAAGGTCTAGCGGGAGGTGGGCGGGCACAGATACGCAGTATTTT. Translated: CASSLRSSGRWAGTDTQYF. The chain uses TRBV7-2 and TRBJ2-3, with TRBD2 identical over 11 bases. Trimming at V came to 2 bases and at J to 1 base, leaving 11 bases not matched to a gene. The CDR3 contains 19 residues. Germline-derived CDR1 and CDR2 are SGHTA and FQGNSA.

This clone has just one count. This chain joins TRBV4-1 and TRBJ2-1, with TRBD2 matching 12 bases. Germline CDR1 and CDR2: MGHRA and YSYEKL. The CDR3 consists of 15 residues. Trimming at V came to 6 bases and at J to 7 bases, leaving 7 bases not matched to a gene. The CDR3 loop is CASRRLAGGRNEQFF. The CDR3, as DNA: TGCGCCAGCAGACGTCTAGCGGGAGGGCGTAATGAGCAGTTCTTC.

Worth noting for this clone: Additional DNA sequences in this sample encode the identical CDR3. The chain joins TRBV2 to TRBJ1-3; no clear D gene. The germline V gene has CDR1 SNHLY and CDR2 FYNNEI. The CDR3 consists of 12 residues. V lost 7 bases, J lost 1 base, and 5 bases lay in between. This CDR3 reads CASTRSGNTIYF. For the CDR3, the DNA is TGTGCCAGCACACGGTCTGGAAACACCATATATTTT.

V usage is TRBV2 and J usage is TRBJ2-3, with 7 nucleotides matching TRBD1. This CDR3 region has 16 residues. V lost 3 bases to trimming and J lost 0 bases; unmatched junction nucleotides: 6. Germline CDR1 reads SNHLY; CDR2 reads FYNNEI. The CDR3 DNA follows: TGTGCCAGCAGTGACCCAGGGGGAATTAGCACAGATACGCAGTATTTT. It encodes CASSDPGGISTDTQYF.

The chain employs TRBV28 and TRBJ2-5; D unresolved. The V end was cut by 10 bases, the J end by 4 bases, with 7 bases between. This CDR3 has 10 residues. Germline loops: CDR1 MDHEN, CDR2 SYDVKM. This CDR3 is CATDRETQYF. The CDR3 DNA sequence: TGTGCCACCGATAGAGAGACCCAGTACTTC.

This sequence joins TRBV19 and TRBJ2-1, with 7 bases aligning to TRBD2. CDR1 and CDR2 (germline): LNHDA, SQIVND (reference sequence). Trimming removed 0 bases from V and 8 bases from J; junction bases left unmatched: 7. This CDR3 comprises 15 residues. CDR3 DNA: TGTGCCAGTAGTATAGACGTGGGGGGGATCGATGAGCAGTTCTTC. Translating gives CASSIDVGGIDEQFF.

The CDR3 is CASRTQGVTYNEQFF. CDR3 bases: TGTGCCAGCAGGACCCAGGGGGTAACCTACAATGAGCAGTTCTTC. This chain joins TRBV2 and TRBJ2-1, with 7 nucleotides matching TRBD1. The CDR3 covers 15 residues. The junction had 7 bases not matched to a gene; V was cut back by 6 bases and J by 2 bases. Germline V CDR1 and CDR2: SNHLY, FYNNEI.

The chain joins TRBV14 to TRBJ2-1, with 12 bases identical to TRBD2. Germline values: CDR1 SGHDN, CDR2 FVKESK. The V gene end was trimmed by 2 bases and the J gene end by 5 bases; junction bases not matched to a gene: 10. The CDR3 totals 18 residues. CDR3 loop: CASSQKGGLAGTDNEQFF. The CDR3, as DNA: TGTGCCAGCAGCCAAAAGGGCGGACTAGCGGGAACAGACAATGAGCAGTTCTTC.

The rearrangement links TRBV28 to TRBJ1-4; D possibly corresponds to TRBD1 (6 bases). The CDR3 spans 15 residues. Germline-derived CDR1 and CDR2 are MDHEN and SYDVKM. V was pared by 5 bases and J by 8 bases, with 18 bases between. CDR3 bases: TGTGCCAGCAGTGTACCCCGAGGACAGCAAGAAAAACTGTTTTTT. This sequence encodes CASSVPRGQQEKLFF.

V and J are TRBV2 and TRBJ1-2, with TRBD1 identical over 7 bases. The V gene end was trimmed by 9 bases and the J gene end by 7 bases; junction bases not matched to a gene: 8. This CDR3 region has 12 residues. Per germline, CDR1 SNHLY and CDR2 FYNNEI. The CDR3: CARDETGAGYTF. The CDR3 region has the DNA TGTGCCAGGGACGAAACAGGGGCTGGCTACACCTTC.

The genes are TRBV6-1 and TRBJ1-5; D is perhaps TRBD1 (6 bases). Germline-derived CDR1 and CDR2 are MNHNS and SASEGT. Trimming shortened V by 2 bases and J by 4 bases, and 9 bases separated the two germline ends. This CDR3 has 14 residues. CDR3 nucleotides: TGTGCCAGCAGTGAAAGGCAGGGGAATCAGCCCCAGCATTTT. Its protein product is CASSERQGNQPQHF.

The rearrangement joins TRBV7-3 to TRBJ2-3, with D possibly being TRBD2 (6 bases). The V gene's germline CDR1 is SGHTA and CDR2 FQGTGA. The CDR3 extends over 14 amino acids. The V gene lost 5 bases and the J gene lost 5 bases, with 14 bases spanning the gap. The CDR3 spells CASSVWGVEDTQYF. CDR3 DNA: TGTGCCAGCAGCGTCTGGGGGGTGGAAGATACGCAGTATTTT.

This clone was found once. The chain links TRBV6-5 to TRBJ1-1, with 7 bases matching TRBD1. There are 14 residues in the CDR3. The germline CDR1 and CDR2 sequences are MNHEY and SVGAGI. V shed 6 bases, J shed 0 bases, and the junction held 4 bases outside the gene matches. CDR3 in amino acids: CASRRQGMNTEAFF. CDR3 nucleotides: TGTGCCAGCAGACGACAGGGAATGAACACTGAAGCTTTCTTT.

The chain uses TRBV12-3 or TRBV12-4 and TRBJ1-5, with D uncertain. CDR3 length: 13 residues. Trimming left V 1 base short and J 6 bases short, with 7 bases between. The chain's CDR3 is CASSLEEGQPQHF. Here the CDR3 DNA reads TGTGCCAGCAGTTTAGAGGAGGGTCAGCCCCAGCATTTT.

The rearrangement joins TRBV27 to TRBJ1-1; 10 nucleotides match TRBD1. Germline CDR1 and CDR2: MNHEY and SMNVEV (reference sequence). The CDR3 loop spans 14 amino acids. The trim removed 5 bases at V and 0 bases at J, leaving 0 bases unmatched. This CDR3 is CASSDRGLNTEAFF. The CDR3 nucleotides read TGTGCCAGCAGTGACAGGGGGCTGAACACTGAAGCTTTCTTT.

The chain combines TRBV3-1 (or the pseudogene TRBV3-2) with TRBJ1-5; 7 bases fit TRBD1. The CDR3 length is 17 residues. From germline, CDR1 is LGHDT and CDR2 YNNKEL (reference sequence). Germline trimming cut 0 bases from V and 0 bases from J; bases unmatched to any gene: 5. For the CDR3, the DNA is TGTGCCAGCAGCCAAGATTGGAGGGGGCATAGCAATCAGCCCCAGCATTTT. Translating gives CASSQDWRGHSNQPQHF.

This sequence joins TRBV28 and TRBJ1-5, with 7 bases matching TRBD1. J lost 5 bases, V lost 6 bases, and 7 bases had no gene match. The CDR3 spans 14 residues. Germline V gene data show CDR1 as MDHEN and CDR2 as SYDVKM. The CDR3: CASSPGQRHQPQHF. For the CDR3, the DNA is TGTGCCAGCAGCCCGGGACAGCGGCATCAGCCCCAGCATTTT.

The chain has TRBV5-6 and TRBJ1-6; D not certain. The CDR3 consists of 12 residues. Trimming removed 4 bases from V and 7 bases from J, with 6 bases in between. Per the germline V gene, CDR1 is SGHDT and CDR2 is YYEEEE. In DNA, the CDR3 is TGTGCCAGCAGCGTGGCAAATTCACCCCTCCACTTT. It codes for CASSVANSPLHF.

The rearrangement joins TRBV30 to TRBJ2-2; possibly TRBD1 for D (6 bases). Per germline, CDR1 GTSNPN and CDR2 SVGIG (reference sequence). The CDR3 sequence is 13 residues long. Trimming cost V 2 bases and J 11 bases, with 15 bases left between them. DNA for the CDR3: TGTGCCTGGAGTCGTACAGGGTTTGGTGAGCTGTTTTTT. Translated: CAWSRTGFGELFF.

The chain is built from TRBV7-9 and TRBJ1-1; 7 bases are a match to TRBD1. This CDR3 is 13 amino acids long. J was trimmed by 7 bases and V by 3 bases; bases with no gene match: 5. The germline CDR1 and CDR2 sequences are SEHNR and FQNEAQ (reference sequence). The CDR3 is CASSFWQGGEAFF. The CDR3 DNA follows: TGTGCCAGCAGCTTTTGGCAGGGGGGTGAAGCTTTCTTT. Full variable domain (outside the CDR3, taken from reference TRBV7-9 and TRBJ1-1): DTGVSQNPRHKITKRGQNVTFRCDPISEHNRLYWYRQTLGQGPEFLTYFQNEAQLEKSRLLSDRFSAERPKGSFSTLEIQRTEQGDSAMYLCASSFWQGGEAFFGQGTRLTVV.

This clone was recorded once. J is TRBJ2-3 and V is TRBV5-1; no clear D gene. Germline CDR1 SGHRS, CDR2 YFSETQ. CDR3 size: 13 residues. Trimming removed 3 bases at V and 5 bases at J, with 10 bases between. The CDR3 bases are TGCGCCAGCAGCTCCACATCTCAAGATACGCAGTATTTT. Translated, it gives CASSSTSQDTQYF.

The sample holds a few counts of this clone. The chain carries TRBV18 and TRBJ1-4; possibly TRBD1 for D (6 bases). The CDR3 has 12 amino acids. The V end lost 2 bases, the J end lost 8 bases, and 6 bases lay between the germline ends. Germline CDR1 KGHSH, CDR2 LQKENI. CDR3 loop: CASSPRGEKLFF. CDR3 bases: TGTGCCAGCTCACCAAGGGGGGAAAAACTGTTTTTT. Using reference TRBV18 and TRBJ1-4 for the parts outside the CDR3, the full variable domain is NAGVMQNPRHLVRRRGQEARLRCSPMKGHSHVYWYRQLPEEGLKFMVYLQKENIIDESGMPKERFSAEFPKEGPSILRIQQVVRGDSAAYFCASSPRGEKLFFGSGTQLSVL.

The chain has TRBV19 and TRBJ1-4; D gene uncertain. V was pared by 1 base and J by 0 bases, with 9 bases between. Germline V gene lookup returns CDR1 LNHDA and CDR2 SQIVND (reference sequence). This CDR3 is 16 amino acids long. The CDR3 region has the DNA TGTGCCAGTAGTATAGGCTACCTTGCAACTAATGAAAAACTGTTTTTT. It is translated as CASSIGYLATNEKLFF.

The chain couples TRBV15 to TRBJ2-7; 9 bases are a match to TRBD1. Germline CDR1 reads LNHNV; CDR2 reads YYDKDF (reference sequence). The CDR3 totals 16 residues. The junction had 6 bases not matched to a gene; V was cut back by 0 bases and J by 3 bases. The DNA of the CDR3 is TGTGCCACCAGCAGAGATTGGGGACAGGGATTCTACGAGCAGTACTTC. The encoded protein is CATSRDWGQGFYEQYF.

The chain couples TRBV28 to TRBJ2-7, with 7 bases matching TRBD1. Losses at the gene ends were 5 bases for V and 0 bases for J; bases not matched to a gene: 4. This CDR3 spans 14 amino acids. Germline V lookup: CDR1 MDHEN, CDR2 SYDVKM. CDR3 loop: CASSPDRDSYEQYF. CDR3 sequence (DNA): TGTGCCAGCAGTCCTGACAGGGACTCCTACGAGCAGTACTTC.

In DNA form, the CDR3 reads TGTGCCAGCAGCAAAGACAGGACCTCTGGAAACACCATATATTTT. This translates into CASSKDRTSGNTIYF. The chain carries TRBV6-5 and TRBJ1-3, with D maybe TRBD1 (6 bases). The CDR3 runs 15 residues. Trimming shortened V by 6 bases and J by 0 bases, and 12 bases separated the two germline ends. From germline, CDR1 is MNHEY and CDR2 SVGAGI.

This chain joins TRBV3-1 (or the pseudogene TRBV3-2) and TRBJ1-5; no clear D. Trimming cost V 2 bases and J 7 bases, with 15 bases left between them. This CDR3 has 15 amino acids. From germline, CDR1 is LGHDT and CDR2 YNNKEL (reference sequence). The CDR3 protein is CASSQRPLPGQPQHF. The CDR3 nucleotides read TGTGCCAGCAGCCAACGTCCTCTACCAGGCCAGCCCCAGCATTTT.

The V call is TRBV25-1, the J call TRBJ1-4; 9 bases fit TRBD1. CDR3 size: 14 residues. After removal of 3 bases from V and 7 bases from J, the junction contained 3 bases not matched to a gene. CDR1 MGHDK and CDR2 SYGVNS come from the germline V gene. In DNA form, the CDR3 reads TGTGCCAGCAGTGAGTGGACAGGGGTTGAAAAACTGTTTTTT. Amino acid sequence: CASSEWTGVEKLFF.

The chain couples TRBV29-1 to TRBJ2-1; 10 bases map to TRBD2. From germline, CDR1 is SQVTM and CDR2 ANQGSEA. V was clipped by 4 bases and J by 5 bases; unmatched bases: 8. The CDR3 spans 15 residues. The CDR3 loop is CSVAWASGGNNEQFF. The CDR3 nucleotides read TGCAGCGTTGCATGGGCTAGCGGGGGTAACAATGAGCAGTTCTTC.